One sample yielded the 4 T cell receptor beta chains listed below, sequenced in a study of early T cells in non-severe SARS-CoV-2 infection. TCRdb ran MiXCR on the 5' RACE reads and lists one entry per CDR3 protein. The table lists more than 75,000 distinct CDR3 sequences, approximately 13% of them singletons, with approximately 6.5% in the top ten. The sequencing sample was made of whole blood. These receptor sequences come from an adult who was a healthcare worker with PCR-confirmed SARS-CoV-2 infection or an uninfected control (not recorded which).

This clonotype showed up just a few times. The chain carries TRBV28 and TRBJ2-7; 8 bases are shared with TRBD2. Germline CDR1 reads MDHEN; CDR2 reads SYDVKM. This CDR3 is 15 amino acids long. Trimming removed 6 bases from V and 4 bases from J; junction bases left unmatched: 11. The CDR3 spells CASRPGTRSGYEQYF. The CDR3 nucleotides are TGTGCCAGCAGACCCGGGACTAGATCCGGTTACGAGCAGTACTTC.

The V gene is TRBV20-1, the J gene TRBJ1-6; tentatively, D is TRBD1 (5 bases). The ends were cut back, 4 bases at V and 4 bases at J, with 11 bases in the middle. This CDR3 contains 14 residues. In germline, CDR1 is DFQATT, CDR2 SNEGSKA (reference sequence). Here the CDR3 reads CSAISTGYNSPLHF. Here the CDR3 DNA reads TGCAGTGCTATTTCAACAGGTTATAATTCACCCCTCCACTTT.

This sequence joins TRBV24-1 and TRBJ2-1; D is perhaps TRBD2 (7 bases). Germline assignment: CDR1 KGHDR and CDR2 SFDVKD. The ends were cut back, 3 bases at V and 0 bases at J, with 11 bases in the middle. The CDR3 loop spans 16 amino acids. As DNA, the CDR3 is TGTGCCACCAGTGATGGGGGGGCGAGCTCCTACAATGAGCAGTTCTTC. Protein product: CATSDGGASSYNEQFF.

The V and J genes are TRBV29-1 and TRBJ2-7; D gene unclear. There are 13 residues in the CDR3. The V gene lost 6 bases and the J gene lost 0 bases, with 12 bases spanning the gap. CDR1 and CDR2 (germline): SQVTM, ANQGSEA. As DNA, the CDR3 is TGCAGCGTCCTCCTCCAAGGCTCCTACGAGCAGTACTTC. Its protein product is CSVLLQGSYEQYF.